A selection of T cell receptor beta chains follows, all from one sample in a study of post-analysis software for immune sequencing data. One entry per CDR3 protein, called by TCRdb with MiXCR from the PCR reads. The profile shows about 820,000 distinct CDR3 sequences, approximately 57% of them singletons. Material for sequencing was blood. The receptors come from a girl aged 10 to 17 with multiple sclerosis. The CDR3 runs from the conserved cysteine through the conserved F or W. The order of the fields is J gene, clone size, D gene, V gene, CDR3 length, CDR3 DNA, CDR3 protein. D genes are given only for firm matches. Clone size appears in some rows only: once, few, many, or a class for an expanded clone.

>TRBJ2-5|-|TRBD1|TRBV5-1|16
TGCGCCAGCAGCTTGGGAGTGAAAGGGGGCGAGGAGACCCAGTACTTC
CASSLGVKGGEETQYF
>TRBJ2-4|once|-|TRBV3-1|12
TGTGCCAGCAGCCGAGGGACCGGGCCAGAGTACTTC
CASSRGTGPEYF
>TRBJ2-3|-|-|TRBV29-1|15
TGCAGCGTTGATAGTATGGACAGGGAGGGAGATACGCAGTATTTT
CSVDSMDREGDTQYF
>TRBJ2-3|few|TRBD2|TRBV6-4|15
TGTGCCAGCAGTACGACTAGCGGGTACACAGATACGCAGTATTTT
CASSTTSGYTDTQYF
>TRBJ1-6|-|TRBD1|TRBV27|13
TGTGCCAGCAGAGACAGGGTAGGTTCACCCCTCCACTTT
CASRDRVGSPLHF
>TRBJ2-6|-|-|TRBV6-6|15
TGTGCCAGCAGTTACTTGACCTCTGGGGCCAACGTCCTGACTTTC
CASSYLTSGANVLTF
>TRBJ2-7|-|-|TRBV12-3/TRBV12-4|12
TGTGCCAGCAGCGACTCTTGGTACGAGCAGTACTTC
CASSDSWYEQYF
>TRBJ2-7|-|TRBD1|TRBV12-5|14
TGTGCTAGTGGCTCGGACAGGGGCGGCTACGAGCAGTACTTC
CASGSDRGGYEQYF
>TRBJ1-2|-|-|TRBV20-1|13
TGCAGTGCTAGGCCAGGGTATGGCTATGGCTACACCTTC
CSARPGYGYGYTF
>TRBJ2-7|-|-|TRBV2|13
TGTGCCAGCAGTGAGAGGTCCTACTACGAGCAGTACTTC
CASSERSYYEQYF
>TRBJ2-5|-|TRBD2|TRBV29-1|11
TGCAGCGTGGCACTAGCGGCTGAGCAGTACTTC
CSVALAAEQYF
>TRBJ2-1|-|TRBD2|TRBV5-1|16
TGCGCCAGCAGCCCCGCTCTAGCGGGGGGGCGGAATGAGCAGTTCTTC
CASSPALAGGRNEQFF
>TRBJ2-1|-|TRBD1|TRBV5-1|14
TGCGCCAGCAACCGGGACAGCCCATACAATGAGCAGTTCTTC
CASNRDSPYNEQFF
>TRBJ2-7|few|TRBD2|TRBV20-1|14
TGCAGTGCTAGAGTTACTAGCGGGAGAATCGAGCAGTACTTC
CSARVTSGRIEQYF
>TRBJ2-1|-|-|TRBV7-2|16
TGTGCCAGCAGCTTAGATCTTGGACAGCGATACAATGAGCAGTTCTTC
CASSLDLGQRYNEQFF
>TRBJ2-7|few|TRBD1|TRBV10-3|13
TGTGCCATCAGTGATACAGGGGGCGGGGAGCAGTACTTC
CAISDTGGGEQYF
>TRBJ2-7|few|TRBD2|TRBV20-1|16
TGCAGTGCAGCGGGACTAGCGGTCCCGGACTCCTACGAGCAGTACTTC
CSAAGLAVPDSYEQYF
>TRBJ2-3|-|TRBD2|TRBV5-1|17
TGCGCCAGCAGCTTGAGCGGACTAGCGGGAGTCACAGATACGCAGTATTTT
CASSLSGLAGVTDTQYF
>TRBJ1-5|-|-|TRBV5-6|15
TGTGCCAGCAGCTTTGGGCCGGCGAGGAATCAGCCCCAGCATTTT
CASSFGPARNQPQHF
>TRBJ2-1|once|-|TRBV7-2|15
TGTGCCAGCAGCTTCGCTAGTAGCCGACCGAATGAGCAGTTCTTC
CASSFASSRPNEQFF
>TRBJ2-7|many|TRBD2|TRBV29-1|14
TGCAGCGTGTCGGCGGGGGGCACCTCCTACGAGCAGTACTTC
CSVSAGGTSYEQYF
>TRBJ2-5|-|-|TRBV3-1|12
TGTGCCAGCAGCCAGGGGCTGGAGACCCAGTACTTC
CASSQGLETQYF